The present TCR beta chain was sequenced within a study of beta chain features in type 1 diabetes. Overall study results and limits: The naive, central memory and Treg TCRB repertoires showed an apparent similarity that was greater among patients than among healthy donors. Individuals with type 1 diabetes displayed fewer insertions and more deletions at VDJ junctions.

A note on this clone: Its matching antigen is unknown.

Of the isolated RNA, all was reverse transcribed, and so the sequenced material was expressed TCRB transcripts. This table comes from immunoSEQ multiplex PCR, and its TCRdb copy is limited to in-frame clones, with some not included. The sample shows around 300,000 clones, about 8% of them seen only once. Isolation of CD4+ naive, central memory, regulatory and stem cell-like memory cells was achieved by sorting via CD45RO/CCR7/CD25/CD127/CD95/CD27. Trimming removed 6 bases at V and 5 bases at J, with 14 bases between. The germline V gene encodes CDR1 SNHLY and CDR2 FYNNEI. The CDR3 contains 14 residues.

The chain employs TRBV2 and TRBJ1-5; unclear D gene. The sample comprised central memory CD4+ T cells from blood. This TCR was recovered from a woman in her late teens or twenties in good health. The DNA of the CDR3 is TGTGCCAGCAGCGCCTCCAATAGGGATCAGCCCCAGCATTTT. This translates into CASSASNRDQPQHF.